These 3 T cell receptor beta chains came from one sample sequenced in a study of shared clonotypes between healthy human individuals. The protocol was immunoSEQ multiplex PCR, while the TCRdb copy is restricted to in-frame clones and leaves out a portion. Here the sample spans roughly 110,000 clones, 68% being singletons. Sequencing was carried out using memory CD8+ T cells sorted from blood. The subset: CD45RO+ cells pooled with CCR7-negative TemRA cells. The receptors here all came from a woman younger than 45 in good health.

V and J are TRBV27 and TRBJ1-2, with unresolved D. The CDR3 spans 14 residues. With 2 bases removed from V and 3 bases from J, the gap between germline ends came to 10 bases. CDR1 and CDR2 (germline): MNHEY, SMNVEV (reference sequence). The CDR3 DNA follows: TGTGCCAGCAGTTTAGAGCCAGGCCACTATGGCTACACCTTC. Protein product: CASSLEPGHYGYTF.

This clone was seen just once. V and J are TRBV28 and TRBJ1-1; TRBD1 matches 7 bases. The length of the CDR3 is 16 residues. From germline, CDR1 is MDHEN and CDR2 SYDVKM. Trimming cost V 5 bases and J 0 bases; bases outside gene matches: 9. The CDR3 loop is CASSPPSGQLNTEAFF. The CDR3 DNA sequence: TGTGCCAGCAGTCCGCCCTCGGGACAGTTGAACACTGAAGCTTTCTTT. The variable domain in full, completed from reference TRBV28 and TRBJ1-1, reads DVKVTQSSRYLVKRTGEKVFLECVQDMDHENMFWYRQDPGLGLRLIYFSYDVKMKEKGDIPEGYSVSREKKERFSLILESASTNQTSMYLCASSPPSGQLNTEAFFGQGTRLTVV.

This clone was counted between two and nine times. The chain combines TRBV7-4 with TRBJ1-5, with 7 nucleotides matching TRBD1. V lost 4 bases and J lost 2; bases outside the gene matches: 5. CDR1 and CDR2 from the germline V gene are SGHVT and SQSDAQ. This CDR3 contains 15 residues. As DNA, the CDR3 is TGTGCCAGCAGCTCGACAGGGTCAGGCAATCAGCCCCAGCATTTT. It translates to CASSSTGSGNQPQHF.